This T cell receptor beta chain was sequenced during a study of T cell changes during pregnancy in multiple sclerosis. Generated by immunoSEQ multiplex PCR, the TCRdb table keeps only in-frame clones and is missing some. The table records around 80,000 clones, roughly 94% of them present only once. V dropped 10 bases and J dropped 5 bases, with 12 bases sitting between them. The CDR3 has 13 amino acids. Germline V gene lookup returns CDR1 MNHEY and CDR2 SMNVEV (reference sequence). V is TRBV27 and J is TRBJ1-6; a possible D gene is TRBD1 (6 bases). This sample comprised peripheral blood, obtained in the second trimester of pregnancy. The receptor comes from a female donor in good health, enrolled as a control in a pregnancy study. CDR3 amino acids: CATRGQNNSPLHF. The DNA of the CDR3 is TGTGCCACCCGCGGACAGAATAATTCACCCCTCCACTTT.